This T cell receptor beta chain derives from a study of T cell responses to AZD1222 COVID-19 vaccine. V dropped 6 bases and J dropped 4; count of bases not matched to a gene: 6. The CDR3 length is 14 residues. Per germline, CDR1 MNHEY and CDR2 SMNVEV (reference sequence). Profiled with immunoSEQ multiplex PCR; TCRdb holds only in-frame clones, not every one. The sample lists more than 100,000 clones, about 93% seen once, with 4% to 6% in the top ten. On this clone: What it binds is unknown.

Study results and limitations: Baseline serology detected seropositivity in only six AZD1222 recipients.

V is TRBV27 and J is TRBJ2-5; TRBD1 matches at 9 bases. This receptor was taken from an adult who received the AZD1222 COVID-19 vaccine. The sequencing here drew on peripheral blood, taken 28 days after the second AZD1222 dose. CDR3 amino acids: CASSRDRVIETQYF. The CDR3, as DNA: TGTGCCAGCAGCCGGGACAGGGTTATAGAGACCCAGTACTTC.